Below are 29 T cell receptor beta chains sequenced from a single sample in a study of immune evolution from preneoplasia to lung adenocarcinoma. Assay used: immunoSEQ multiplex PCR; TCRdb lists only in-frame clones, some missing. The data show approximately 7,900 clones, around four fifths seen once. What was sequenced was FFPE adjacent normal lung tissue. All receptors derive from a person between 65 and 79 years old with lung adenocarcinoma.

The CDR3 coding sequence is TGTGCCAGCAGCTTCCATGCACTAGCGGGAGGAAATGAGCAGTTCTTC. This sequence encodes CASSFHALAGGNEQFF. The chain combines TRBV9 with TRBJ2-1, with 12 nucleotides matching TRBD2. The CDR3 runs 16 residues. Germline-derived CDR1 and CDR2 are SGDLS and YYNGEE. V was pared by 4 bases and J by 7 bases, with 9 bases of the junction left unmatched.

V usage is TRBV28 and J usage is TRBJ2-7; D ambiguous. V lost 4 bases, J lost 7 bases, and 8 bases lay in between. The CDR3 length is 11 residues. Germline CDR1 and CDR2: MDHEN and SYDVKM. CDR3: CASSSDGEQYF. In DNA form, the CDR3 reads TGTGCCAGCAGTTCCGACGGGGAGCAGTACTTC.

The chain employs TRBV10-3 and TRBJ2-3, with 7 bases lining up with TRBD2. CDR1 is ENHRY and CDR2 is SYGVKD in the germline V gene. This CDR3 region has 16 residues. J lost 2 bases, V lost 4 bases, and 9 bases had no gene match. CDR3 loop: CAISVFSSGTTDTQYF. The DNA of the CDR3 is TGTGCCATCAGTGTTTTTTCTAGCGGAACCACAGATACGCAGTATTTT.

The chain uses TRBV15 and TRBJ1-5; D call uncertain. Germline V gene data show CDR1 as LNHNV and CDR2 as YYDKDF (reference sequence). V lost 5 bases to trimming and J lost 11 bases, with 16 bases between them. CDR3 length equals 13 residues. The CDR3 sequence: CATSRVLDGSQHF. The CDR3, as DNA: TGTGCCACCAGCCGGGTCCTAGACGGGTCCCAGCATTTT.

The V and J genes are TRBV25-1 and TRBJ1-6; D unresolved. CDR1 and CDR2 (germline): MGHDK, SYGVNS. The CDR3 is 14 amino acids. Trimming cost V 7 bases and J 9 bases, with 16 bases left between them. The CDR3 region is CASTQTASGSPLHF. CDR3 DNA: TGTGCCAGCACCCAGACGGCGTCAGGTTCACCCCTCCACTTT.

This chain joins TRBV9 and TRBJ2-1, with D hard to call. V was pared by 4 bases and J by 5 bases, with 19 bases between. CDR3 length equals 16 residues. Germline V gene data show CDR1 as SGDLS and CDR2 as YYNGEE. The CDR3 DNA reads TGTGCCAGCAGCCCGCTTATTAGGAGTGGCAACAATGAGCAGTTCTTC. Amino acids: CASSPLIRSGNNEQFF. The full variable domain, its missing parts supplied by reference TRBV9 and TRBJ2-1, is DSGVTQTPKHLITATGQRVTLRCSPRSGDLSVYWYQQSLDQGLQFLIQYYNGEERAKGNILERFSAQQFPDLHSELNLSSLELGDSALYFCASSPLIRSGNNEQFFGPGTRLTVL.

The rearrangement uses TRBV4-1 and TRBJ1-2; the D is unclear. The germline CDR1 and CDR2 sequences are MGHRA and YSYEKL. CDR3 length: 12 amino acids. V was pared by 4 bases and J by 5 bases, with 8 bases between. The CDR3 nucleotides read TGCGCCAGCAGCCTGGACTTTTATGGCTACACCTTC. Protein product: CASSLDFYGYTF.

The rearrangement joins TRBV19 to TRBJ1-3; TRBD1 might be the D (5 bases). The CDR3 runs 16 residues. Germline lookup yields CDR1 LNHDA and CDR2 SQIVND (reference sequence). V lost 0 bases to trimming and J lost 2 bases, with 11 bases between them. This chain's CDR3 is CASSIEGPNTGNTIYF. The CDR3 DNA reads TGTGCCAGTAGTATAGAGGGACCGAATACTGGAAACACCATATATTTT.

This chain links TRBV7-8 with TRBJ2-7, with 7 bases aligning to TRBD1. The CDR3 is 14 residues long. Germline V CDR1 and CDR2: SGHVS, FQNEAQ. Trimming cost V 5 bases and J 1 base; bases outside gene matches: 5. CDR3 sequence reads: CASSPTGKSYEQYF. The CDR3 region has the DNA TGTGCCAGCAGCCCGACAGGGAAATCCTACGAGCAGTACTTC.

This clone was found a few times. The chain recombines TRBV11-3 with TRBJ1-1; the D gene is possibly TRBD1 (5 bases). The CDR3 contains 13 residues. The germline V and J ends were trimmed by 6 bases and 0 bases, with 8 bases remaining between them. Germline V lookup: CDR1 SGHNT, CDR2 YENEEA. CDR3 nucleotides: TGTGCCAGCAGTGACAGATTGAACACTGAAGCTTTCTTT. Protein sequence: CASSDRLNTEAFF.

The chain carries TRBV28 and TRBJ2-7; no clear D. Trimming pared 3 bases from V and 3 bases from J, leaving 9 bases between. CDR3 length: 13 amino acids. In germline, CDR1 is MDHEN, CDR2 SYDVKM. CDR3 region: CASSFYGRYEQYF. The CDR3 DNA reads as TGTGCCAGCAGTTTCTACGGCCGCTACGAGCAGTACTTC.

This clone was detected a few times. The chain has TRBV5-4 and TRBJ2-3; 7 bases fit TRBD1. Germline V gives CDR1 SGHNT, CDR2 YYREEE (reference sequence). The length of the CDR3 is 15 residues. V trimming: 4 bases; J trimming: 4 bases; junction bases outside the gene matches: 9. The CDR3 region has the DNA TGTGCCAGCAGCCCCCGGGACAGAGCAGCAGATACGCAGTATTTT. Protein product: CASSPRDRAADTQYF.

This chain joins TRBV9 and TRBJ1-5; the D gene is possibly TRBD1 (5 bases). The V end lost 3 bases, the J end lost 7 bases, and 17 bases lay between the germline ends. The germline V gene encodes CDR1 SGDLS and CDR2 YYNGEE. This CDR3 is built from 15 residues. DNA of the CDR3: TGTGCCAGCAGCGCTACTGTCGGGGAGGGGCAGCCCCAGCATTTT. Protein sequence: CASSATVGEGQPQHF.

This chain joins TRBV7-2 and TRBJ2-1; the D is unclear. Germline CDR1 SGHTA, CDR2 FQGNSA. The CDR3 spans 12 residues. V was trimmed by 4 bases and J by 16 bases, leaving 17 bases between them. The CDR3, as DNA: TGTGCCAGCAGCTCGACATCACTTCAATACTTCTTC. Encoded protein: CASSSTSLQYFF.

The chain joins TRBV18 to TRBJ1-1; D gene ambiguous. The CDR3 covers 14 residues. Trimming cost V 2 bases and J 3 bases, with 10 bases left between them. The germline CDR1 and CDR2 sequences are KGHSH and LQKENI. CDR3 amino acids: CASSPVEGYTEAFF. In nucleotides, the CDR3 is TGTGCCAGCTCACCAGTAGAAGGTTACACTGAAGCTTTCTTT.

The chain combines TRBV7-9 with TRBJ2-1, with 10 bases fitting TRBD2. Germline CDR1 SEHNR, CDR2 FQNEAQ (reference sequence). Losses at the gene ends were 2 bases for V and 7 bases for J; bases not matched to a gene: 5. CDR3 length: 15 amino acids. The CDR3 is CASSLKAGGGNEQFF. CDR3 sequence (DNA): TGTGCCAGCAGCTTAAAAGCGGGAGGGGGTAATGAGCAGTTCTTC.

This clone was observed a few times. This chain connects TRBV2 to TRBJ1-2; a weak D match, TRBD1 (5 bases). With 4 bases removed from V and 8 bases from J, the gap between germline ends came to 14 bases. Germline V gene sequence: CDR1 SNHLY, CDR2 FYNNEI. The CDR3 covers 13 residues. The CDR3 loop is CASSGDQGVGYTF. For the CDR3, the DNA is TGTGCCAGCAGTGGTGATCAAGGGGTAGGCTACACCTTC.

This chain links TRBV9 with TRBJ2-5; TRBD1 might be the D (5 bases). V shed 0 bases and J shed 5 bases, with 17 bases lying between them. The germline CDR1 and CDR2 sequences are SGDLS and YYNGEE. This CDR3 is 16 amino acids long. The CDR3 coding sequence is TGTGCCAGCAGCGTAGGGGTGGGCAGGGTAGGGGAGACCCAGTACTTC. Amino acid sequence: CASSVGVGRVGETQYF.

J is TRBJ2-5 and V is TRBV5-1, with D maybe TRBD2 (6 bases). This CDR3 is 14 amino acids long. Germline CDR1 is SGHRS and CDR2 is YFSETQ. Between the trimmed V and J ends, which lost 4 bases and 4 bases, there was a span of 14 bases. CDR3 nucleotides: TGCGCCAGCAGCGGGGGATGGGGAGGAGAGACCCAGTACTTC. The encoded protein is CASSGGWGGETQYF.

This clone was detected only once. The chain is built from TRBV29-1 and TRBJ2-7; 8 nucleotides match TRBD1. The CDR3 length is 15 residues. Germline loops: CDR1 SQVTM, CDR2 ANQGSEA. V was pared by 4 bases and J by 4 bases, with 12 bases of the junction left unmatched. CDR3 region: CSVAMPGTGTYEQYF. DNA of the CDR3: TGCAGCGTTGCTATGCCCGGGACAGGCACATACGAGCAGTACTTC.

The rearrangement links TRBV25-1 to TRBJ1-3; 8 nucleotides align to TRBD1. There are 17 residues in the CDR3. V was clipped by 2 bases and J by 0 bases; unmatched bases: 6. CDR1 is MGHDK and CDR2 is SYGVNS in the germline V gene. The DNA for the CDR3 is TGTGCCAGCAGTGAACCGGGGACAGGAAGCTCTGGAAACACCATATATTTT. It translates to CASSEPGTGSSGNTIYF.

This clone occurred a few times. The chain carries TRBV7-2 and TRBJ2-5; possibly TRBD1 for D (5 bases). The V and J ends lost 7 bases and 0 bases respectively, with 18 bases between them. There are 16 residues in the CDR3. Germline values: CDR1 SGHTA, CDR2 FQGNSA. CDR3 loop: CASTLGVRPNQETQYF. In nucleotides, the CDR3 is TGTGCCAGCACCCTAGGGGTGCGGCCCAACCAAGAGACCCAGTACTTC.

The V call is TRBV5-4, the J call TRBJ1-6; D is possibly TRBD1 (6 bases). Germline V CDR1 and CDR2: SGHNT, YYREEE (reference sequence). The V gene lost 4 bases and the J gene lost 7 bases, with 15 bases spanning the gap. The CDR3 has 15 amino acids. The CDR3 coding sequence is TGTGCCAGCAGCGAAGGGGGGACGGAGAATTCACCCCTCCACTTT. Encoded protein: CASSEGGTENSPLHF.

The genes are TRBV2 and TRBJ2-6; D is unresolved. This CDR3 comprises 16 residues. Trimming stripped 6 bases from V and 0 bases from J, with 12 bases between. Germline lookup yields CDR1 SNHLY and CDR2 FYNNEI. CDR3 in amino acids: CASSGLRSSGANVLTF. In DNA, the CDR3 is TGTGCCAGCAGCGGGCTTCGAAGCTCTGGGGCCAACGTCCTGACTTTC.

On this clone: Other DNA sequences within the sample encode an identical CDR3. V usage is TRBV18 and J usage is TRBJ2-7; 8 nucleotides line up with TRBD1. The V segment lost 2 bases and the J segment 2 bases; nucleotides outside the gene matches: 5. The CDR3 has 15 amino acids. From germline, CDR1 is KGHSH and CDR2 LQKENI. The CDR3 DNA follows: TGTGCCAGCTCACCAAATGGACAGGGTGCCTACGAGCAGTACTTC. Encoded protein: CASSPNGQGAYEQYF.

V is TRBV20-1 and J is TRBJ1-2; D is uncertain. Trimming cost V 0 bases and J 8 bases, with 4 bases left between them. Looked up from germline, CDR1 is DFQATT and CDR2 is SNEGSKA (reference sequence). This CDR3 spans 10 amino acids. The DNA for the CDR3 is TGCAGTGCTAGAGATTTCGGCTACACCTTC. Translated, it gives CSARDFGYTF.

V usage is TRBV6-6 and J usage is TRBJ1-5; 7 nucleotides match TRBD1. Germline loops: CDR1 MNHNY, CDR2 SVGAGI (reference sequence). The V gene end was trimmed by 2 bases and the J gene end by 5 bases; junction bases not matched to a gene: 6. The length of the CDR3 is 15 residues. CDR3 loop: CASSYPNRGDQPQHF. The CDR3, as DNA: TGTGCCAGCAGTTACCCGAACAGGGGAGATCAGCCCCAGCATTTT.

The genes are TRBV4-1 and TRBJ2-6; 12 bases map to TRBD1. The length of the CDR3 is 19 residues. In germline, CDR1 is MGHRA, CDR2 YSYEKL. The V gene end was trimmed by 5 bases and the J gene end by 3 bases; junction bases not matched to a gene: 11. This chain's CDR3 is CASSSRPGQGAIGANVLTF. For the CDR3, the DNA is TGCGCCAGCAGCTCTCGTCCGGGACAGGGGGCGATTGGGGCCAACGTCCTGACTTTC.

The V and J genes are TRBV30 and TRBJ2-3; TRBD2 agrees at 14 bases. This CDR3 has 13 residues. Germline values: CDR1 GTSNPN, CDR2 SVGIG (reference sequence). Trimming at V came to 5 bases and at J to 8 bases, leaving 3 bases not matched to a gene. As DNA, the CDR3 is TGTGCCTGGTCCGGGACTAGCGGGAGTACGCAGTATTTT. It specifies CAWSGTSGSTQYF.